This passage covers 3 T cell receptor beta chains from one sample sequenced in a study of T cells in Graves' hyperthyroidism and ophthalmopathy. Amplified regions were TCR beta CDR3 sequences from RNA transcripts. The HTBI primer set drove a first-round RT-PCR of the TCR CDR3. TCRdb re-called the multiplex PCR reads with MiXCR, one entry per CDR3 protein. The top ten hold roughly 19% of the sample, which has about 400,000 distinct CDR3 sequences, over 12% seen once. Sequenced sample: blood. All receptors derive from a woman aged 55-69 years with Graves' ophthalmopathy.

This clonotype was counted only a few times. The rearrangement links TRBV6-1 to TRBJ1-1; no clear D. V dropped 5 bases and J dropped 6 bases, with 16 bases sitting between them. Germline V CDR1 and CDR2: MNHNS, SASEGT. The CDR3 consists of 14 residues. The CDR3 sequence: CASSSGAERSEAFF. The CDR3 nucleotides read TGTGCCAGCAGTTCGGGAGCTGAGAGATCTGAAGCTTTCTTT.

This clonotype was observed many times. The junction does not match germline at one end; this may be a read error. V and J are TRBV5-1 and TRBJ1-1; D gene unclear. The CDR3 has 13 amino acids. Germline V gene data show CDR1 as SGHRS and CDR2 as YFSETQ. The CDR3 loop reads CASSLWGNTEAFF. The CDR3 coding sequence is TGTGCCAGCAGTTTATGGGGGAACACTGAAGCTTTCTTT.

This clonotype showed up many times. The CDR3 nucleotides are TGCAGCGTTGGCGACAGGATGATGAGTGAGCAGTTCTTC. It encodes CSVGDRMMSEQFF. This rearrangement joins TRBV29-1 to TRBJ2-1; tentative D call: TRBD1 (6 bases). Trimming removed 4 bases at V and 9 bases at J, with 16 bases between. Germline V lookup: CDR1 SQVTM, CDR2 ANQGSEA. This CDR3 comprises 13 residues.